This T cell receptor (beta chain) appears in the sequencing data of a study of cytomegalovirus exposure and HLA in healthy donors. At the level of the study: The 550 to 800 first-cohort repertoires and the 95 to 150 validation repertoires shared the same platform, a later analysis reported. Broader study findings: Many donors carried some public TCRs, although rarity characterized most TCR sequences.

A note on this clone: No antigen is known for it.

Germline V lookup: CDR1 SGDLS, CDR2 YYNGEE. V was cut by 3 bases and J by 2 bases, with 18 bases left in between. The CDR3 contains 18 residues. Produced via immunoSEQ multiplex PCR; TCRdb's table is partial and in-frame only. The sample records 150,000 to 200,000 clones, roughly 83% being singletons. The clonotype was recovered from a woman aged 18-29 years in good health and CMV-seronegative. The sample comprised PBMCs. The chain combines TRBV9 with TRBJ2-6; tentative D call: TRBD1 (6 bases). CDR3 sequence (DNA): TGTGCCAGCAGCGGCCCGGGACAAGTAATTCCTGGGGCCAACGTCCTGACTTTC. Translated, it gives CASSGPGQVIPGANVLTF.